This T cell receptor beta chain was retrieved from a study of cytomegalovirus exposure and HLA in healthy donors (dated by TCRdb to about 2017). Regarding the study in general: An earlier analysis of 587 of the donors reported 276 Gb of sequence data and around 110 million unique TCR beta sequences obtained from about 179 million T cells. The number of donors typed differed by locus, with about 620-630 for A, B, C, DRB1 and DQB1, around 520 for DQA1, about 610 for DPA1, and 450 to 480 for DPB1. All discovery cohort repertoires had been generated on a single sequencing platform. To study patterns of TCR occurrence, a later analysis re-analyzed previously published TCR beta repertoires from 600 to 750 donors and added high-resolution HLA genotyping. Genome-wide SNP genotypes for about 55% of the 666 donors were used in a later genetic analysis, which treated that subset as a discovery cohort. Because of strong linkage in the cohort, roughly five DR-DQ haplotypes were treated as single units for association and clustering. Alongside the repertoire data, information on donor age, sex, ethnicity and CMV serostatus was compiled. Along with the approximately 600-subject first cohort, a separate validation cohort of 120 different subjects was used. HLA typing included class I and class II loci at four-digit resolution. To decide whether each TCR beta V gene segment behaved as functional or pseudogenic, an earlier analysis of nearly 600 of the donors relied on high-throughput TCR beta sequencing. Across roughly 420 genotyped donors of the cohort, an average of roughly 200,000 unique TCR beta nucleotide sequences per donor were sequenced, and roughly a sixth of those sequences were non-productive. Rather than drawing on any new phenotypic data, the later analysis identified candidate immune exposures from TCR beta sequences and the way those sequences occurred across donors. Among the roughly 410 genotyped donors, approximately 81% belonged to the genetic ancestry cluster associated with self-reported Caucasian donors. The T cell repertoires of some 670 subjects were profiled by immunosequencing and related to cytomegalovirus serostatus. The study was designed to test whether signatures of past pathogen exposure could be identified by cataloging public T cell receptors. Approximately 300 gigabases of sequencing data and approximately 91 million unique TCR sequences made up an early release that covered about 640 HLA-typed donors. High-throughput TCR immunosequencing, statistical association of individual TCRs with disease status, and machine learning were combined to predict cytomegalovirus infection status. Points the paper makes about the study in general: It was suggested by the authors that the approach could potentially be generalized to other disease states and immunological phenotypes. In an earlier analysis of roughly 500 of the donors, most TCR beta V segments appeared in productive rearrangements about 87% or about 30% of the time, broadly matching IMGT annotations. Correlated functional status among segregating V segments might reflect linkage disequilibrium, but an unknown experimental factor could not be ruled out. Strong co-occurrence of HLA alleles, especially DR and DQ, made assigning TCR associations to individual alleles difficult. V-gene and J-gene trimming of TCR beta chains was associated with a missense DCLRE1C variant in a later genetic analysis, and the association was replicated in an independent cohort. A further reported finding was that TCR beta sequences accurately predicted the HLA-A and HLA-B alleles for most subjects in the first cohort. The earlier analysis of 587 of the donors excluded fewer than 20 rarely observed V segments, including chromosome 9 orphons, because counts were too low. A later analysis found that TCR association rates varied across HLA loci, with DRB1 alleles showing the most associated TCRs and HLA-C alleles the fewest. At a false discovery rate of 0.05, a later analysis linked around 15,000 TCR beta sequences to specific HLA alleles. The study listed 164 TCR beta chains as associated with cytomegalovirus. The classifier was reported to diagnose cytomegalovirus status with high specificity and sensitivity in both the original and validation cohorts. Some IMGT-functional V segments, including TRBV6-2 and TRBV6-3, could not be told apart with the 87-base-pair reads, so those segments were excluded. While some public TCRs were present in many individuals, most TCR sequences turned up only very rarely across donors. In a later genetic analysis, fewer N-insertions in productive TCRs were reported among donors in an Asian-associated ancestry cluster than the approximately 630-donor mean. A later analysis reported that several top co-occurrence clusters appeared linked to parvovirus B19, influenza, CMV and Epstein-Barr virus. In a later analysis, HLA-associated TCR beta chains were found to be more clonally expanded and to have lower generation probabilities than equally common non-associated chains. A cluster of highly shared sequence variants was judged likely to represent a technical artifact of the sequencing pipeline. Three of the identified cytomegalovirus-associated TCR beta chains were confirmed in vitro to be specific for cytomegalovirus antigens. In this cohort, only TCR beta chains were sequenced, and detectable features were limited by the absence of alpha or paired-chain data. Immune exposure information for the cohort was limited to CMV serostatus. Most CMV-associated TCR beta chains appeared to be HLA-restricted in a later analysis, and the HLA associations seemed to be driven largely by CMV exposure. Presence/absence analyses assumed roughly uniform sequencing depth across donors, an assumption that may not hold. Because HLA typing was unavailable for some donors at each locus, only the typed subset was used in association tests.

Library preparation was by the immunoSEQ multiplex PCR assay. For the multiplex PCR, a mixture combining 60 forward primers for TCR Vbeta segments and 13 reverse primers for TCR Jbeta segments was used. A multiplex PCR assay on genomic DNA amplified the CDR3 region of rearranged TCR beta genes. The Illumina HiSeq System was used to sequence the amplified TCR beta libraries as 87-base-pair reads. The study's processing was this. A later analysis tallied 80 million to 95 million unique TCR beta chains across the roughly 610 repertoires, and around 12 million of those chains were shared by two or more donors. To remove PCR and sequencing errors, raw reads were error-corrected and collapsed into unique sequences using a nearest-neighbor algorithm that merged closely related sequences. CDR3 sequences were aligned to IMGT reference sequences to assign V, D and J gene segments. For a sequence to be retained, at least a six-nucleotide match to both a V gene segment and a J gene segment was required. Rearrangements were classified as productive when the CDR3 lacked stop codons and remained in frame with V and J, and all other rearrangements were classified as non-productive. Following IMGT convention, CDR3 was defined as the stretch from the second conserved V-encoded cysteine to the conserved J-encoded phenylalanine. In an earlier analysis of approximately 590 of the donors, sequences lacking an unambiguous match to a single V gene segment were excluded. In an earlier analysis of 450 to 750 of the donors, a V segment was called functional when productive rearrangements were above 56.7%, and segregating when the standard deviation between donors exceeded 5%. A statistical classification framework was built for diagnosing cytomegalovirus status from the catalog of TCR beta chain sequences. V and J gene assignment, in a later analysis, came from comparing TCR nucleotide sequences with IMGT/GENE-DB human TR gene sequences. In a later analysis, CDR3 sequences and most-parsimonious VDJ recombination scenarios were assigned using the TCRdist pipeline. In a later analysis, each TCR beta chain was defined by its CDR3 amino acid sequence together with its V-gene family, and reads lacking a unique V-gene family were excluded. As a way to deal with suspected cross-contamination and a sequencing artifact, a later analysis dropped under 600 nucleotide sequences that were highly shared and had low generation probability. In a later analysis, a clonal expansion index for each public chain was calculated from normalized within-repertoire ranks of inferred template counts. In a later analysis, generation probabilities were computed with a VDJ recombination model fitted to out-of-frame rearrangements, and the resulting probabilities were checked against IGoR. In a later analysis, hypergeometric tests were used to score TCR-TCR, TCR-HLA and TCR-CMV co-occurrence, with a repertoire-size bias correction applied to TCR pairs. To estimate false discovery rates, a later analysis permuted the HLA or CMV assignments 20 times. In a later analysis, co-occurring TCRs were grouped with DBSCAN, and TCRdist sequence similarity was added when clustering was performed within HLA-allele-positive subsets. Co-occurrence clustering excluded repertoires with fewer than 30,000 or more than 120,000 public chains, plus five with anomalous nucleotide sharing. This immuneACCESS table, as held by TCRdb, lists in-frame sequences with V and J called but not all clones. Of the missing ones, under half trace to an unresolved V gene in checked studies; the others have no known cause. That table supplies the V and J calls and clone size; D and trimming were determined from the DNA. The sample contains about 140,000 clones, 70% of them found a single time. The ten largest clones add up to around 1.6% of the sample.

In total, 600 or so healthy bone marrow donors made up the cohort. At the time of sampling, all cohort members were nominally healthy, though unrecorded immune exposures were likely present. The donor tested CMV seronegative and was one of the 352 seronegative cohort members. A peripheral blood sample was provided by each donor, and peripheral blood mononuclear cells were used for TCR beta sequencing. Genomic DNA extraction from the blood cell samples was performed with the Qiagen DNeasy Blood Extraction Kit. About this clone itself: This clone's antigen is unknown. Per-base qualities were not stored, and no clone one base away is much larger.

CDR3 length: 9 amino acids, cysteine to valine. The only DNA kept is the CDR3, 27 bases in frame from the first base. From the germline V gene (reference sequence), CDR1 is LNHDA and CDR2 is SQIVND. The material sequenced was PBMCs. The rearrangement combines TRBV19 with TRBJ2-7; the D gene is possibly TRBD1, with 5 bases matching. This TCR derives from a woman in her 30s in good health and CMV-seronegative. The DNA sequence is TGTGCCAGTAGTAGCAGGGCCAGGGTC. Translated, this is CASSSRARV.